A single sample gave rise to the 15 T cell receptor beta chains below, sequenced in a study of cytomegalovirus exposure and HLA in healthy donors. It was with 60 Vbeta and 13 Jbeta primers that the PCR ran. The table came from immunoSEQ multiplex PCR; TCRdb's copy has only in-frame clones and leaves some out. This table holds some 170,000 clones, approximately 80% found once. Sequences were obtained from PBMCs. These TCRs come from a man between 18 and 35 years old in good health and CMV-seropositive.

The J gene is TRBJ2-2, the V gene TRBV27, with 8 positions matching TRBD2. The germline V gene encodes CDR1 MNHEY and CDR2 SMNVEV (reference sequence). The CDR3 length is 17 residues. The junction had 17 bases not matched to a gene; V was cut back by 5 bases and J by 9 bases. In DNA form, the CDR3 reads TGTGCCAGCAGTCTAACAAGTAGCGGGGCGGGGGGAAGGGAGCTGTTTTTT. Its translation is CASSLTSSGAGGRELFF.

The chain couples TRBV9 to TRBJ2-1; a possible D gene is TRBD2 (5 bases). Per the germline V gene, CDR1 is SGDLS and CDR2 is YYNGEE. V gave up 1 base and J gave up 10 bases, with 18 bases separating them. The CDR3 spans 15 residues. The CDR3 here is CASSVYTAGPYEQFF. CDR3 in DNA: TGTGCCAGCAGCGTATATACCGCGGGTCCCTACGAGCAGTTCTTC.

Only a few counts were recorded for this clone. This chain joins TRBV7-3 and TRBJ1-2; TRBD1 matches at 9 bases. There are 14 residues in the CDR3. The V and J ends lost 3 bases and 4 bases, in that order; junction bases with no gene match: 3. The germline CDR1 and CDR2 sequences are SGHTA and FQGTGA. The CDR3 loop is CASSFRDRAYGYTF. In nucleotides, the CDR3 is TGTGCCAGCAGCTTCCGGGACAGGGCCTATGGCTACACCTTC.

The chain carries TRBV19 and TRBJ2-5, with D perhaps matching TRBD2 (6 bases). Between the trimmed V and J ends, which lost 1 base and 7 bases, there was a span of 16 bases. The CDR3 is 15 residues long. Germline CDR1 LNHDA, CDR2 SQIVND (reference sequence). The CDR3 DNA reads TGTGCCAGTAGTATAGCGGGGGTTTCAAGCGTGACCCAGTACTTC. Amino acids: CASSIAGVSSVTQYF.

The rearrangement joins TRBV9 to TRBJ2-3; D remains unclear. The CDR3 runs to 15 residues. V was trimmed by 0 bases and J by 1 base, leaving 9 bases between them. CDR1 is SGDLS, CDR2 YYNGEE, per germline. The CDR3 bases are TGTGCCAGCAGCGTAGCTACTTTGGGCACAGATACGCAGTATTTT. As protein: CASSVATLGTDTQYF.

This clone was detected a few times. This chain links TRBV19 with TRBJ1-1, with D uncertain. The V gene's germline CDR1 is LNHDA and CDR2 SQIVND (reference sequence). Trimming stripped 3 bases from V and 4 bases from J, with 12 bases between. The CDR3 extends over 14 amino acids. The CDR3 bases are TGTGCCAGTAGTATTCCTGGGTCGGGCACTGAAGCTTTCTTT. It specifies CASSIPGSGTEAFF.

The V and J genes are TRBV4-1 and TRBJ2-5; 7 bases map to TRBD1. Trimming removed 3 bases from V and 5 bases from J; junction bases left unmatched: 12. Germline lookup yields CDR1 MGHRA and CDR2 YSYEKL. The CDR3 covers 16 residues. The CDR3 loop is CASSQNPTGAGETQYF. Written as DNA, the CDR3 is TGCGCCAGCAGCCAGAACCCAACAGGGGCAGGTGAGACCCAGTACTTC.

This chain uses TRBV5-1 with TRBJ2-1; D unclear. The germline V and J ends were trimmed by 1 base and 2 bases, with 7 bases remaining between them. There are 14 residues in the CDR3. Per the germline V gene, CDR1 is SGHRS and CDR2 is YFSETQ. DNA for the CDR3: TGCGCCAGCAGCTTGAGTGAGGCCTACAATGAGCAGTTCTTC. Protein sequence: CASSLSEAYNEQFF.

This clone was counted a single time. The chain has TRBV19 and TRBJ1-5; 7 bases are shared with TRBD1. The CDR3 covers 16 residues. J lost 0 bases, V lost 7 bases, and 9 bases had no gene match. Germline lookup yields CDR1 LNHDA and CDR2 SQIVND (reference sequence). The CDR3 region is CASTPGTDLSNQPQHF. CDR3 in DNA: TGTGCCAGTACCCCAGGGACAGATCTTAGCAATCAGCCCCAGCATTTT.

V usage is TRBV5-4 and J usage is TRBJ2-2; 8 bases are a match to TRBD2. In germline, CDR1 is SGHNT, CDR2 YYREEE (reference sequence). The ends lost 0 bases at V and 4 bases at J; junction bases unmatched: 5. This CDR3 has 16 amino acids. The CDR3 region is CASSLEAGVGTGELFF. DNA for the CDR3: TGTGCCAGCAGCTTGGAAGCGGGAGTGGGCACCGGGGAGCTGTTTTTT.

The rearrangement uses TRBV13 and TRBJ2-5, with D possibly TRBD1 on 8 matching bases. Germline V gene data show CDR1 as PRHDT and CDR2 as FYEKMQ (reference sequence). Trimming took off 7 bases at V and 4 bases at J, with 10 bases between the two ends. This CDR3 comprises 12 residues. The CDR3: CASNRGGETQYF. The CDR3 DNA sequence: TGTGCCAGCAACAGGGGGGGAGAGACCCAGTACTTC.

The table lists this clone with a count of one. The chain links TRBV6-4 to TRBJ1-2, with 11 bases fitting TRBD1. This CDR3 comprises 14 residues. Germline V lookup: CDR1 MRHNA, CDR2 SNTAGT. The junction had 6 bases not matched to a gene; V was cut back by 4 bases and J by 8 bases. The CDR3 DNA sequence: TGTGCCAGCAGTGCGGGACAGGGGGGACGAGGCTACACCTTC. It is translated as CASSAGQGGRGYTF.

About this clone: One junction end disagrees with the germline gene, perhaps due to a read error. The J gene is TRBJ2-1, the V gene TRBV30; 8 bases are shared with TRBD2. The CDR3 has 13 residues. Germline V CDR1 and CDR2: GTSNPN, SVGIG (reference sequence). The DNA of the CDR3 is TGTGCCTGGAATACGGGGGAGCGGGGGTCTTCGGTCTTC. Protein: CAWNTGERGSSVF. Full variable domain (missing parts from reference TRBV30 and TRBJ2-1): SQTIHQWPATLVQPVGSPLSLECTVEGTSNPNLYWYRQAAGRGLQLLFYSVGIGQISSEVPQNLSASRPQDRQFILSSKKLLLSDSGFYLCAWNTGERGSSVFGPGTRLTVL.

The rearrangement uses TRBV5-6 and TRBJ1-3; TRBD1 might be the D (5 bases). Germline assignment: CDR1 SGHDT and CDR2 YYEEEE. CDR3 length equals 14 residues. V lost 6 bases and J lost 1, with 11 bases in between. The CDR3 region has the DNA TGTGCCAGCAACCGCCGGGGGTCTGGAAACACCATATATTTT. This translates into CASNRRGSGNTIYF.

J is TRBJ2-7 and V is TRBV19; D is perhaps TRBD1 (6 bases). CDR3 length: 14 amino acids. V was shortened by 5 bases and J by 2 bases, with 13 bases between the two germline ends. The germline CDR1 and CDR2 sequences are LNHDA and SQIVND (reference sequence). For the CDR3, the DNA is TGTGCCAGTAGTCAACAGGGAAAGGCCTACGAGCAGTACTTC. Translated, it gives CASSQQGKAYEQYF.